This entry concerns a single T cell receptor beta chain. The data originate from a study of T cell changes during pregnancy in multiple sclerosis. Trimming took 6 bases from V and 5 from J, leaving 14 bases between them. This CDR3 has 12 amino acids. Germline assignment: CDR1 GTSNPN and CDR2 SVGIG (reference sequence). Sequencing used immunoSEQ multiplex PCR; TCRdb keeps in-frame clones, though not all of them. The sample has fewer than 65,000 clones; 85% to 95% are singletons. Sequences were derived from peripheral blood, sampled in the second trimester of pregnancy. V gene TRBV30 combines with J gene TRBJ2-7; D possibly corresponds to TRBD2 (6 bases). The sequence was collected from a female donor with multiple sclerosis, enrolled in a pregnancy study. Here the CDR3 reads CACVGAGNEQYF. The CDR3 DNA sequence: TGTGCCTGTGTCGGCGCGGGAAACGAGCAGTACTTC.